This T cell receptor beta chain was profiled in a study of T cells after yellow fever vaccination (dated by TCRdb to between 2018 and 2021). Turning to the overall study: Libraries from fractions with low cell numbers were prepared with the SMART-Seq v4 Ultra Low Input RNA kit. Blood was drawn at multiple timepoints before and after primary and secondary immunization, with bulk PBMC replicates and cell subsets isolated. Two healthy male donors made up the cohort, one aged 18 to 29 years and the other aged 30 to 39 years. To follow T-cell clones before and after both primary and booster YFV17D yellow fever vaccination, bulk TCR alpha and beta repertoires underwent longitudinal sequencing. Beyond this particular receptor, the publication reports: A small share of clonotypes was detected in both CD4 and CD8 compartments, with the overlap likely arising from convergent recombination. Most clones expanded after primary vaccination (around 97% of CD4 and roughly 91% of CD8) were re-detected after the booster, suggesting that broad memory maintenance occurred. Computational filtering was needed because FACS-sorted repertoires could contain abundant contaminating clonotypes from the bulk population. Because the study included only a couple of donors, the extent to which the findings can be generalized is limited. Compared with the primary T-cell response, the secondary T-cell response was faster but weaker, reaching its peak on day 5 rather than on day 15.

The CDR3 has 13 amino acids, counting the end cysteine and phenylalanine. CDR3 DNA only is kept here, 39 bases in frame from base 1. V is pared back by 8 bases and J by 4 bases, with 13 bases lying between the germline termini. Via the germline V gene, CDR1 is MNHNS and CDR2 SASEGT. Sample treatment or condition, as interpreted from the label and publication: live attenuated yellow fever vaccine strain. PBMCs were isolated from peripheral blood using a standard Ficoll-Paque protocol. Dynabeads CD4 and CD8 positive selection kits were used to isolate the CD4 and CD8 T-cell fractions. TriZol was used to extract RNA from bulk PBMCs, CD4 and CD8 fractions, and dextramer-positive and dextramer-negative fractions. The sample holds a few counts of this clonotype. The clone's antigen remains unknown. Qualities for individual bases were not recorded, and no much larger clone is one base off. The sequencer listed for this sample is Illumina NovaSeq 6000. TCR cDNA was made using 5'RACE template switching, a step that added a universal primer site and unique molecular identifiers. Priming for cDNA synthesis came from both the TCR alpha and TCR beta constant segments. Library amplification involved two PCR steps, and the second step added sample barcodes and sequencing adapters. Sequencing of libraries was performed on Illumina HiSeq 2500 (2x100 bp) or NovaSeq (2x150 bp). In the authors' own workflow: Reads were demultiplexed and collapsed into UMI consensus sequences with MIGEC, and V(D)J alignment was performed with MiXCR. Clonotypes responding to the vaccine were identified with edgeR on replicate PBMC samples, with the criteria of FDR below 0.01 and a log2 fold change above 5 up to day 15. Each bulk clonotype was labeled CD4 or CD8 based on which sequenced repertoire, CD4 or CD8, contained the clonotype at higher abundance. TCRdb itself trimmed the public reads at Q25 with fastp, ran MiXCR and retained productive beta chains. A single entry per CDR3 protein holds the most common genes and DNA from its merged rows. TCRdb, rather than the study authors, made the V and J calls. The sample has some 300,000 distinct CDR3 sequences on record, 8.5% to 10% of them singletons. Around 3.5% of the sample rests with the top ten.

The sequence derives from a young man who received the YFV17D yellow fever vaccine. The chain joins TRBV6-1 to TRBJ2-3; perhaps TRBD1 is the D gene, with 6 bases matching. Specimen: CD4+ T cells sorted from PBMCs, collected 5 days after the yellow fever booster vaccination. The CDR3 protein is CASLGGTADTQYF. The bases are TGTGCCAGCCTAGGGGGAACGGCAGATACGCAGTATTTT.